This T cell receptor beta chain was captured by sequencing in a study of blood T cell repertoires in COVID-19. Germline CDR1 reads LNHDA; CDR2 reads SQIVND (reference sequence). This CDR3 comprises 15 residues. V shed 3 bases and J 2 bases; nucleotides not matched to a gene: 5. Clones were read by immunoSEQ multiplex PCR, and TCRdb kept only the in-frame ones, dropping some. The sample lists about 180,000 clones, roughly 87% occurring once. The sequence was collected from a woman in her 70s with COVID-19, enrolled during active disease. Sequencing was performed on peripheral blood. The chain couples TRBV19 to TRBJ2-3, with 7 nucleotides matching TRBD2. In DNA, the CDR3 is TGTGCCAGTAGTATCGGTAGCGGGCTCACAGATACGCAGTATTTT. Protein product: CASSIGSGLTDTQYF.